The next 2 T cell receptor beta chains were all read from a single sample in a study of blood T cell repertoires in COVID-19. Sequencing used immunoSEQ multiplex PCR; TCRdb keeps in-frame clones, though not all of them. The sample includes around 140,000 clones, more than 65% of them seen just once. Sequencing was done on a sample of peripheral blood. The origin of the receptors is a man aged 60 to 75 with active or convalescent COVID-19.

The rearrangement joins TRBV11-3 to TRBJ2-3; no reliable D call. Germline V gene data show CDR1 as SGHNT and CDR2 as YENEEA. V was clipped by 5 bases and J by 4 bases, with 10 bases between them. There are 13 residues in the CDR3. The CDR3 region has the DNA TGTGCCAGCAGCGGCCGGGTTTCAGATACGCAGTATTTT. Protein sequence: CASSGRVSDTQYF. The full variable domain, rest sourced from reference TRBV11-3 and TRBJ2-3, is EAGVVQSPRYKIIEKKQPVAFWCNPISGHNTLYWYLQNLGQGPELLIRYENEEAVDDSQLPKDRFSAERLKGVDSTLKIQPAELGDSAVYLCASSGRVSDTQYFGPGTRLTVL.

The CDR3 spells CASSYTGLADNTDTQYF. For the CDR3, the DNA is TGCGCCAGCAGCTATACTGGACTAGCGGACAACACAGATACGCAGTATTTT. The J gene is TRBJ2-3, the V gene TRBV4-3; 10 nucleotides agree with TRBD2. The CDR3 runs to 17 residues. V dropped 5 bases and J dropped 2; count of bases not matched to a gene: 10. Looked up from germline, CDR1 is LGHNA and CDR2 is YSLEER.